This T cell receptor (beta chain) was captured by sequencing in a study of T-cell reconstitution after alpha-beta-depleted transplantation in children. Study conclusions and caveats: Newly generated T cells supplied most T-cell counts and diversity one year post-transplant. From surviving recipient T cells and thymic progenitors came the high day-60 TCRbeta diversity observed in some patients.

About this clonotype itself: The antigen remains unidentified.

Molecular barcoding with unique molecular identifiers was used for the TCRbeta library. TCRdb independently ran MiXCR on the PCR reads; one entry per CDR3 protein. There are about 460,000 distinct CDR3 sequences in the sample; 10% occur only once, and roughly 2.1% lies in the top ten. Germline V CDR1 and CDR2: LGHNA, YNFKEQ. There are 17 residues in the CDR3. J was trimmed by 5 bases and V by 0 bases; bases with no gene match: 4. This TCR came from a child aged 2 to 9 with inherited bone marrow failure, due to receive a stem cell transplant. The chain has TRBV4-2 and TRBJ2-5; 15 nucleotides match TRBD2. Sequences were derived from PBMCs, sampled before TCRalphabeta/CD19-depleted stem cell transplant. CDR3 amino acids: CASSQDRGTSGRETQYF. The CDR3 nucleotides read TGTGCCAGCAGCCAAGATCGGGGGACTAGCGGGAGGGAGACCCAGTACTTC.